The 7 T cell receptor beta chains presented below share a single source sample, sequenced in a study of cytomegalovirus exposure and HLA in healthy donors. PCR used 60 Vbeta primers and 13 Jbeta primers. Using immunoSEQ multiplex PCR, the repertoire was profiled, and TCRdb retains in-frame clones only, with some absent. Here the sample spans some 140,000 clones, roughly 85% being singletons. The specimen sequenced was PBMCs. These receptors came from a man aged 40-49 years in good health and CMV-seropositive.

This clone was observed a handful of times. Different DNA sequences within this sample yield the same CDR3. The genes are TRBV15 and TRBJ1-2; D not resolved. The length of the CDR3 is 12 residues. Germline lookup yields CDR1 LNHNV and CDR2 YYDKDF (reference sequence). V gave up 4 bases and J gave up 1 base, with 4 bases separating them. For the CDR3, the DNA is TGTGCCACCAGCACAGTTAACTATGGCTACACCTTC. Amino acids: CATSTVNYGYTF.

V usage is TRBV4-1 and J usage is TRBJ2-2; D perhaps matches TRBD1 (5 bases). Germline CDR1 reads MGHRA; CDR2 reads YSYEKL. Deletions cut 0 bases from V and 6 bases from J, with 17 bases between. This CDR3 has 17 residues. This chain's CDR3 is CASSQDFRTQGAGELFF. In nucleotides, the CDR3 is TGCGCCAGCAGCCAAGATTTTCGGACCCAAGGGGCCGGGGAGCTGTTTTTT.

This chain joins TRBV7-2 and TRBJ2-1, with a tentative D call TRBD1 (5 bases). From germline, CDR1 is SGHTA and CDR2 FQGNSA. Trimming removed 1 base at V and 6 bases at J, with 7 bases between. The CDR3 has 13 residues. CDR3 amino acids: CASSLDRSNEQFF. The CDR3 DNA follows: TGTGCCAGCAGCTTAGACAGGAGCAATGAGCAGTTCTTC.

This clone was found once. The rearrangement joins TRBV18 to TRBJ2-7; 9 bases are shared with TRBD2. The germline V gene has CDR1 KGHSH and CDR2 LQKENI. V lost 6 bases and J lost 4; bases outside the gene matches: 7. The CDR3 is 14 amino acids. Here the CDR3 reads CASSPGLAMYEQYF. CDR3 DNA: TGTGCCAGCTCTCCAGGACTAGCGATGTACGAGCAGTACTTC.

The sample holds one count of this clone. The chain joins TRBV19 to TRBJ1-1; D unclear. Germline lookup yields CDR1 LNHDA and CDR2 SQIVND (reference sequence). The V end was cut by 5 bases, the J end by 3 bases, with 10 bases between. The CDR3 contains 13 residues. The CDR3 DNA is TGTGCCAGTAGTGAACAGAGCTACACTGAAGCTTTCTTT. Translating gives CASSEQSYTEAFF.

J is TRBJ1-1 and V is TRBV11-3, with 8 bases identical to TRBD1. The CDR3 length is 15 residues. CDR1 SGHNT and CDR2 YENEEA come from the germline V gene. The V and J ends lost 5 bases and 2 bases, in that order; junction bases with no gene match: 7. The CDR3 nucleotides read TGTGCCAGCAGCCCTGGACAGGGTTTTAACACTGAAGCTTTCTTT. It specifies CASSPGQGFNTEAFF. The full variable domain, completed using reference TRBV11-3 and TRBJ1-1, is EAGVVQSPRYKIIEKKQPVAFWCNPISGHNTLYWYLQNLGQGPELLIRYENEEAVDDSQLPKDRFSAERLKGVDSTLKIQPAELGDSAVYLCASSPGQGFNTEAFFGQGTRLTVV.

The chain uses TRBV29-1 and TRBJ1-2; possibly TRBD1 for D (6 bases). The germline CDR1 and CDR2 sequences are SQVTM and ANQGSEA. This CDR3 has 12 amino acids. The ends were cut back, 8 bases at V and 5 bases at J, with 15 bases in the middle. The chain's CDR3 is CSTRDNGYGYTF. The CDR3 DNA follows: TGCAGCACCCGGGACAATGGATATGGCTACACCTTC.